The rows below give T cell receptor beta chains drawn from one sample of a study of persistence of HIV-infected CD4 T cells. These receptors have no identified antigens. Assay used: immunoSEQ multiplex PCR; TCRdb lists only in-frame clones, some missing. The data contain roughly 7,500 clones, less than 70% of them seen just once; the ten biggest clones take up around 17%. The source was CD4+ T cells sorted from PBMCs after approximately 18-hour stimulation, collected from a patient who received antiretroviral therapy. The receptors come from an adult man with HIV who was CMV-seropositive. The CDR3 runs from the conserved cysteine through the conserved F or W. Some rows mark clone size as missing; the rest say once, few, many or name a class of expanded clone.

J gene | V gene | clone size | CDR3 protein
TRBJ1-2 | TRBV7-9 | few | CASSSAATGLDGYTF
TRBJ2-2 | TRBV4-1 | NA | CASSHWTGANTGELFF
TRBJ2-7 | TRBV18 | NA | CASSPGAGLKTEQYF
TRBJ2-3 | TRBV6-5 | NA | CAGTSGGAGTDTQYF
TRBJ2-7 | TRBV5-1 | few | CASSLQGIDEQYF
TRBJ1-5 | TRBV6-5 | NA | CASSSVQGNQPQHF
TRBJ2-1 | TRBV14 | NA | CASSQNEGLGNEQFF
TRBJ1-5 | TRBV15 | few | CATSREREGQPQHF
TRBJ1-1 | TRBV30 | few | CAWSGQVEAFF
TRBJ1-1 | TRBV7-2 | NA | CASSLERGRDWTEAFF
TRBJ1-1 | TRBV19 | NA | CASSIEPRRGAFF
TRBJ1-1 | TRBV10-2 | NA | CASSAAGGALTEAFF
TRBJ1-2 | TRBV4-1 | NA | CASSQDFSPYGYTF
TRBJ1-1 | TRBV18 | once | CASSPQAAMNTEAFF
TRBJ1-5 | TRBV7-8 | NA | CASSLAITTGDQPQHF
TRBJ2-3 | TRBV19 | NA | CASSKRLAGTDTQYF
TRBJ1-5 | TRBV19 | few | CASSIDFSGGGQPQHF
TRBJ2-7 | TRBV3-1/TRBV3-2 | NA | CASSLGGEQYF